Listed here are 7 T cell receptor beta chains from one sample, sequenced in a study of long-term antiretroviral therapy in people with HIV. Survey level was the resolution at which the v3.0 immunoSEQ assay ran. Profiling relied on immunoSEQ multiplex PCR, and the TCRdb table lists in-frame clones only, not all of them. The data show about 23,000 clones, approximately 80% seen once. The sequenced sample was unsorted PBMCs, obtained 1.6 years after starting antiretroviral therapy. These receptor sequences come from a middle-aged man with HIV.

The chain uses TRBV5-1 and TRBJ2-3; D remains unclear. The CDR3 is made up of 18 amino acids. V shed 0 bases and J shed 0 bases, with 17 bases lying between them. Germline CDR1 reads SGHRS; CDR2 reads YFSETQ. The CDR3 loop reads CASSLVGLSNPSTDTQYF. CDR3 nucleotides: TGCGCCAGCAGCTTGGTCGGTCTGTCAAACCCGAGCACAGATACGCAGTATTTT.

The chain joins TRBV5-5 to TRBJ2-1; 7 bases map to TRBD1. Per the germline V gene, CDR1 is SGHKS and CDR2 is YYEKEE (reference sequence). Trimming cost V 0 bases and J 3 bases; bases outside gene matches: 3. This CDR3 is built from 15 residues. CDR3 loop: CASSLERGLYNEQFF. DNA of the CDR3: TGTGCCAGCAGCTTGGAGAGGGGGCTCTACAATGAGCAGTTCTTC.

The gene calls are TRBV7-7 and TRBJ2-7, with TRBD1 as a possible D gene (6 bases). The CDR3 contains 14 residues. Looked up from germline, CDR1 is SSHAT and CDR2 is FNYEAQ (reference sequence). The V end lost 1 base, the J end lost 3 bases, and 10 bases lay between the germline ends. The CDR3 is CASSLGPRGYEQYF. The CDR3 bases are TGTGCCAGCAGCTTAGGTCCCAGGGGCTACGAGCAGTACTTC.

This clone was observed a single time. The chain links TRBV28 to TRBJ2-7; TRBD1 matches 7 bases. CDR3 length equals 14 residues. The V gene end was trimmed by 2 bases and the J gene end by 6 bases; junction bases not matched to a gene: 7. Germline values: CDR1 MDHEN, CDR2 SYDVKM. The CDR3 DNA follows: TGTGCCAGCAGTTTAGGGACAGTAGTCGCCGAGCAGTACTTC. Its translation is CASSLGTVVAEQYF.

J is TRBJ2-7 and V is TRBV5-5; no reliable D call. V gave up 0 bases and J gave up 6 bases, with 4 bases separating them. CDR1 and CDR2 from the germline V gene are SGHKS and YYEKEE (reference sequence). The CDR3 sequence is 11 residues long. CDR3: CASSLVFEQYF. The CDR3 region has the DNA TGTGCCAGCAGCTTGGTATTCGAGCAGTACTTC.

This rearrangement joins TRBV10-3 to TRBJ2-5; D gene uncertain. Germline CDR1 reads ENHRY; CDR2 reads SYGVKD. CDR3 length: 15 residues. V was cut by 0 bases and J by 0 bases, with 8 bases left in between. In DNA form, the CDR3 reads TGTGCCATCAGTGAGTCGGCAGGCTACCAAGAGACCCAGTACTTC. This codes for CAISESAGYQETQYF.

The chain has TRBV14 and TRBJ2-7, with TRBD2 identical over 13 bases. The germline V gene has CDR1 SGHDN and CDR2 FVKESK. The CDR3 spans 16 residues. J gave up 5 bases and V 4 bases, and 8 bases lay outside the gene matches. CDR3 sequence (DNA): TGTGCCAGCAGCCTCCGGACTAGCGGGAGACCCGACGAGCAGTACTTC. This translates into CASSLRTSGRPDEQYF.